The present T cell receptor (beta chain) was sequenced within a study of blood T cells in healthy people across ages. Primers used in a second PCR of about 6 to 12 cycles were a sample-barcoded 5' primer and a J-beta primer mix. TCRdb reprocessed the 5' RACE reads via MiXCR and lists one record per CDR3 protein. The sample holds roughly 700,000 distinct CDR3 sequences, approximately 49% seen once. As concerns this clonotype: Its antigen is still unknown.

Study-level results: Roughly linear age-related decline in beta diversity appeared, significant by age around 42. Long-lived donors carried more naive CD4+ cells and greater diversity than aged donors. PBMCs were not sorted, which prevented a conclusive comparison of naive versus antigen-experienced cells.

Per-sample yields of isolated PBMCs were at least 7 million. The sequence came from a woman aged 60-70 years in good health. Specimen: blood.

CDR3 sequence (DNA): TGCAGTGCCACCGAGGGAGCAGCCTACAATGAGCAGTTCTTC. Amino acids: CSATEGAAYNEQFF. This chain links TRBV20-1 with TRBJ2-1, with TRBD2 as a possible D gene (5 bases). Germline CDR1 and CDR2: DFQATT and SNEGSKA (reference sequence). V lost 6 bases and J 2 bases, leaving 14 bases between the germline ends. The CDR3 sequence is 14 residues long.